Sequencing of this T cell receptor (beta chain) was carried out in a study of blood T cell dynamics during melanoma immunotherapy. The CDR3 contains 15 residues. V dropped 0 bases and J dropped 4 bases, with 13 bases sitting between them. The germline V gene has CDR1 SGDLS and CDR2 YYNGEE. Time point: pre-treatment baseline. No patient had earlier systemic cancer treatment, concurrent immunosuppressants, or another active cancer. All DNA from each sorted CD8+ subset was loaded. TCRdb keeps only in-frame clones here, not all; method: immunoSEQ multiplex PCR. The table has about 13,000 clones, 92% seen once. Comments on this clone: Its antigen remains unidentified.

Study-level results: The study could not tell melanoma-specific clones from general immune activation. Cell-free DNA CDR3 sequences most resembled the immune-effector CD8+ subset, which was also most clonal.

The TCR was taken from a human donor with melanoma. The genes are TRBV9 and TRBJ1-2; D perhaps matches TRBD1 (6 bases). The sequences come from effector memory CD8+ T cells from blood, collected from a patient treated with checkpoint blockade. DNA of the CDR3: TGTGCCAGCAGCGTAGGCGCAGGGGTGGTCTATGGCTACACCTTC. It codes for CASSVGAGVVYGYTF.